Listed below are T cell receptor beta chains from one sample, sequenced in a study of T cell responses to AZD1222 COVID-19 vaccine. TCRdb's copy holds only in-frame clones and misses some; the assay was immunoSEQ multiplex PCR. The repertoire consists of some 130,000 clones, with about nine tenths occurring once and the leading ten covering 20% to 25%. Source: peripheral blood, taken on day 0 of AZD1222 vaccination. The receptors come from an adult in good health. CDR3s include the opening cysteine and the closing phenylalanine or tryptophan. The order of the fields is D gene, clone size, V gene, J gene, CDR3 protein, CDR3 DNA. D genes are given only for firm matches. Size values are once, few and many counts, or a class for expanded clones, and some rows have none.

>TRBD1|.|TRBV28|TRBJ1-4
CASSHPQGWVTNEKLFF
TGTGCCAGCAGTCACCCACAGGGGTGGGTCACTAATGAAAAACTGTTTTTT
>.|.|TRBV7-2|TRBJ1-6
CASSSRDVGRSPLHF
TGTGCCAGCAGCTCCAGAGATGTGGGACGTTCACCCCTCCACTTT
>.|few|TRBV18|TRBJ2-7
CASSPLWDRPYEQYF
TGTGCCAGCTCACCACTGTGGGACCGACCCTACGAGCAGTACTTC
>.|.|TRBV10-3|TRBJ1-2
CAIRPPRTAEGYTF
TGTGCCATCAGACCCCCAAGGACAGCCGAGGGCTACACCTTC
>.|.|TRBV24-1|TRBJ2-3
CATGVPFTDTQYF
TGTGCCACCGGGGTACCGTTCACAGATACGCAGTATTTT
>.|.|TRBV5-1|TRBJ2-3
CASSFSTDTQYF
TGCGCCAGCAGCTTCAGCACAGATACGCAGTATTTT
>.|.|TRBV28|TRBJ2-2
CASIASGKATGELFF
TGTGCCAGCATTGCATCAGGGAAGGCGACCGGGGAGCTGTTTTTT
>TRBD1|.|TRBV19|TRBJ2-5
CASSIFWDRDQETQYF
TGTGCCAGTAGTATCTTCTGGGACAGGGACCAAGAGACCCAGTACTTC
>TRBD1|.|TRBV10-2|TRBJ1-5
CASRDRVRGQPQHF
TGCGCCAGCAGGGACAGGGTTCGAGGACAGCCCCAGCATTTT
>.|.|TRBV2|TRBJ1-5
CASSVQGHDQPQHF
TGTGCCAGCAGTGTACAGGGACATGATCAGCCCCAGCATTTT
>.|.|TRBV6-5|TRBJ1-4
CASSESEKLFF
TGTGCCAGCTCAGAAAGTGAAAAACTGTTTTTT
>.|.|TRBV11-1|TRBJ2-1
CASSLDGPNEQFF
TGTGCCAGCAGCTTAGATGGTCCCAATGAGCAGTTCTTC
>.|.|TRBV2|TRBJ1-2
CASSEDYGYTF
TGTGCCAGCAGTGAAGACTATGGCTACACCTTC
>.|.|TRBV7-2|TRBJ1-2
CASSHLGTDGYTF
TGTGCCAGCAGCCATCTCGGGACTGACGGCTACACCTTC
>.|.|TRBV19|TRBJ2-3
CASRQPWGTDTQYF
TGTGCCAGTAGACAACCTTGGGGCACAGATACGCAGTATTTT
>.|.|TRBV6-5|TRBJ2-5
CASRSGRRYQETQYF
TGTGCCAGCAGATCGGGACGGCGGTACCAAGAGACCCAGTACTTC
>.|.|TRBV7-9|TRBJ1-1
CASSISGRVNTEAFF
TGTGCCAGCAGCATTTCAGGGAGGGTGAACACTGAAGCTTTCTTT
>.|.|TRBV5-6|TRBJ1-2
CASSSEDYGYTF
TGTGCCAGCAGCTCGGAGGACTATGGCTACACCTTC
>TRBD1|.|TRBV9|TRBJ1-1
CASSKGQGVTEAFF
TGTGCCAGCAGCAAAGGACAGGGCGTCACTGAAGCTTTCTTT
>TRBD1|.|TRBV7-2|TRBJ2-1
CASSPRDRSYNEQFF
TGTGCCAGCAGCCCTCGGGACAGATCCTACAATGAGCAGTTCTTC
>.|once|TRBV10-3|TRBJ1-5
CAIRQEPGQPQHF
TGTGCCATCAGACAGGAGCCAGGCCAGCCCCAGCATTTT
>.|.|TRBV18|TRBJ1-5
CASSANRDNQPQHF
TGTGCCAGCTCAGCTAACCGGGATAATCAGCCCCAGCATTTT
>.|.|TRBV7-2|TRBJ1-3
CASSPWVTSGNTIYF
TGTGCCAGCAGCCCCTGGGTTACTTCTGGAAACACCATATATTTT
>.|.|TRBV25-1|TRBJ2-7
CASSGTPGSHEQYF
TGTGCCAGCAGTGGAACCCCGGGGTCCCACGAGCAGTACTTC
>.|.|TRBV4-1|TRBJ2-7
CASSQTGVQQYF
TGCGCCAGCAGCCAAACAGGAGTCCAGCAGTACTTC
>.|.|TRBV24-1|TRBJ2-5
CATSDRTAYQETQYF
TGTGCCACCAGTGATCGGACAGCGTACCAAGAGACCCAGTACTTC